This T cell receptor beta chain derives from a study of blood T cell repertoires in COVID-19. CDR3 size: 15 residues. J lost 2 bases, V lost 4 bases, and 6 bases had no gene match. Germline assignment: CDR1 SEHNR and CDR2 FQNEAQ (reference sequence). Using immunoSEQ multiplex PCR, the repertoire was profiled, and TCRdb retains in-frame clones only, with some absent. Of under 95,000 clones detected, 80% to 90% appear once; the ten largest clones hold around 40%. The rearrangement uses TRBV7-9 and TRBJ2-7; 9 bases are a match to TRBD2. This clonotype was obtained from a human donor in a cohort sampled during active COVID-19. The sequenced material came from peripheral blood. CDR3 sequence: CASSSSGGSPYEQYF. CDR3 nucleotide sequence: TGTGCCAGCAGCTCGAGCGGGGGGAGCCCCTACGAGCAGTACTTC.